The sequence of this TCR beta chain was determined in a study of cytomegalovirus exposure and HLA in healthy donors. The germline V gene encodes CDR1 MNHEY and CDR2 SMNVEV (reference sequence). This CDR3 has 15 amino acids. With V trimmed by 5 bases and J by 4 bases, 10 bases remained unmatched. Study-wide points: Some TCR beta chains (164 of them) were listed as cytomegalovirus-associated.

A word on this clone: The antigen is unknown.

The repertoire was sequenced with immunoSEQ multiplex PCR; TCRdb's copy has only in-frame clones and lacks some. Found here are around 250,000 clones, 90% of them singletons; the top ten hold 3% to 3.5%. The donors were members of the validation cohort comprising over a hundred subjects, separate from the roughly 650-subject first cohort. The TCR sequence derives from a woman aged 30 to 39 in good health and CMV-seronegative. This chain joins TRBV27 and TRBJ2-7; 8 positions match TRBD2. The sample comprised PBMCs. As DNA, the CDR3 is TGTGCCAGCAGTGACCTAACGGGAGGGCCGTACGAGCAGTACTTC. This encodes CASSDLTGGPYEQYF.